This T cell receptor (beta chain) was found in a study of cytomegalovirus exposure and HLA in healthy donors. On the study more broadly: A data release that came early held roughly 80 million unique TCRs from HLA-typed donors.

The study's findings and limits: For presence/absence analyses, sequencing depth was assumed to be roughly uniform across donors. Per a later analysis, HLA-associated TCR beta chains showed more clonal expansion than other, equally common TCR beta chains. Specific recognition of CMV antigens was confirmed in vitro for three chains (all CMV-associated).

This clone turned up a few times. What it recognizes is unknown. This CDR3 is built from 18 residues. Germline V gene lookup returns CDR1 SNHLY and CDR2 FYNNEI. With V trimmed by 1 base and J by 5 bases, 12 bases remained unmatched. The PCR used 60 Vbeta and 13 Jbeta primers. Only in-frame clones appear in the TCRdb table, and some are missing; sequencing was by immunoSEQ multiplex PCR. The data contain around 94,000 clones, about four fifths of them seen just once; the ten biggest clones take up about 5%. The receptor was derived from a woman in her thirties or forties in good health and CMV-seronegative. The source material was PBMCs. The chain is built from TRBV2 and TRBJ1-3, with 9 bases aligning to TRBD1. The DNA for the CDR3 is TGTGCCAGCAGTGAAGGACATGGGGGACAGGGAGGTCGAAACACCATATATTTT. As protein: CASSEGHGGQGGRNTIYF.